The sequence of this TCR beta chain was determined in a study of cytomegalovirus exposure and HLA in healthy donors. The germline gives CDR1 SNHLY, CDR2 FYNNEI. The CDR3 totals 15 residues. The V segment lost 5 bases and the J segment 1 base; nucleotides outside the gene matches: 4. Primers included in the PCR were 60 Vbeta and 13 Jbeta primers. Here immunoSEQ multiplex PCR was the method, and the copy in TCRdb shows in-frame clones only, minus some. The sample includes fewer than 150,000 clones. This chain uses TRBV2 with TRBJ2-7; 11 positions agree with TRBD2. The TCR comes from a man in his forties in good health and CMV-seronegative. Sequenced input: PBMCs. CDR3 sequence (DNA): TGTGCCAGCAGTCCACTAGCGGGGGTTTCCTACGAGCAGTACTTC. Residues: CASSPLAGVSYEQYF.